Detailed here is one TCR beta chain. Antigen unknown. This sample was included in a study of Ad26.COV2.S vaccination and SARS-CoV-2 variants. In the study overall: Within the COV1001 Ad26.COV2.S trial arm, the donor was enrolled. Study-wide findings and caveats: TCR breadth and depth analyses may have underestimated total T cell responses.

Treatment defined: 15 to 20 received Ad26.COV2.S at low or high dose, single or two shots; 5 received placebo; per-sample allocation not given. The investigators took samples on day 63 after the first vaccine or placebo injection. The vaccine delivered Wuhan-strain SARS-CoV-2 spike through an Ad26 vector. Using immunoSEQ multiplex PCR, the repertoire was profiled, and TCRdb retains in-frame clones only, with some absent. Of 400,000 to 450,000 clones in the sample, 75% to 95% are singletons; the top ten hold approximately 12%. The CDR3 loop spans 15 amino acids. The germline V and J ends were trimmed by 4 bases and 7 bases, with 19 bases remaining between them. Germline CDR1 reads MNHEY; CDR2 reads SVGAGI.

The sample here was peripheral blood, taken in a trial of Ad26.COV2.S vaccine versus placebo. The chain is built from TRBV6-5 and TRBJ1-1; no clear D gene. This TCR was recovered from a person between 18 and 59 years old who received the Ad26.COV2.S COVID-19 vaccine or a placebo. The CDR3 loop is CASSFSFRAAIEAFF. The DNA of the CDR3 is TGTGCCAGCAGTTTCTCCTTCCGGGCTGCAATTGAAGCTTTCTTT.